This passage covers 13 T cell receptor beta chains from one sample sequenced in a study of T cell responses to AZD1222 COVID-19 vaccine. The table came from immunoSEQ multiplex PCR; TCRdb's copy has only in-frame clones and leaves some out. The sample includes some 69,000 clones, around four fifths of them seen just once. The sequences come from peripheral blood, collected 28 days after the second AZD1222 dose. These receptors were obtained from an adult who received the AZD1222 COVID-19 vaccine.

The chain recombines TRBV5-1 with TRBJ1-2, with a weak D call TRBD1 (6 bases). The V end was cut by 0 bases, the J end by 2 bases, with 8 bases between. The CDR3 length is 14 residues. Germline V gene sequence: CDR1 SGHRS, CDR2 YFSETQ. The CDR3, as DNA: TGCGCCAGCAGCTTGGGCGACAGGAACTATGGCTACACCTTC. This sequence encodes CASSLGDRNYGYTF. Full variable domain (rest looked up from reference TRBV5-1 and TRBJ1-2): KAGVTQTPRYLIKTRGQQVTLSCSPISGHRSVSWYQQTPGQGLQFLFEYFSETQRNKGNFPGRFSGRQFSNSRSEMNVSTLELGDSALYLCASSLGDRNYGYTFGSGTRLTVV.

This sequence joins TRBV7-2 and TRBJ2-3; D is ambiguous. The CDR3 is 12 amino acids. Looked up from germline, CDR1 is SGHTA and CDR2 is FQGNSA. Deletions cut 5 bases from V and 6 bases from J, with 9 bases between. This CDR3 is CASSPFGDTQYF. The DNA of the CDR3 is TGTGCCAGCAGCCCCTTTGGGGATACGCAGTATTTT.

The rearrangement links TRBV6-2 or TRBV6-3 to TRBJ1-2; a weak D match, TRBD1 (6 bases). There are 14 residues in the CDR3. Germline CDR1 reads MNHEY; CDR2 reads SVGEGT. V gave up 6 bases and J gave up 9 bases, with 20 bases separating them. The chain's CDR3 is CASSRSTGSASYTF. CDR3 DNA sequence: TGTGCCAGCAGCCGCTCTACAGGGTCCGCCAGCTACACCTTC.

The chain uses TRBV19 and TRBJ1-2, with D perhaps TRBD1 (6 bases). This CDR3 region has 13 residues. Germline V gene sequence: CDR1 LNHDA, CDR2 SQIVND (reference sequence). V was cut by 7 bases and J by 3 bases, with 12 bases left in between. The CDR3 nucleotides are TGTGCCAGTACCCCGACAGGCGACTATGGCTACACCTTC. Encoded protein: CASTPTGDYGYTF.

About this clone itself: One junction end disagrees with the germline gene, perhaps due to a read error. The V gene is TRBV15, the J gene TRBJ2-5; D is possibly TRBD2 (7 bases). Germline CDR1 and CDR2: LNHNV and YYDKDF (reference sequence). CDR3 length: 16 amino acids. CDR3 sequence (DNA): TGTGCCACCAGCCGAGAGATCGGGGGGCGAAAAGAGACCCAGTACTTC. It is translated as CATSREIGGRKETQYF.

This rearrangement joins TRBV6-4 to TRBJ2-3, with 11 nucleotides matching TRBD2. The CDR3 is 17 amino acids. Trimming took 9 bases from V and 1 from J; bases not matched to a gene: 12. Germline V gene data show CDR1 as MRHNA and CDR2 as SNTAGT. CDR3 nucleotides: TGTGCCAGTCGGGGGACTAGCGGCCCGGTTGGCACAGATACGCAGTATTTT. Residues: CASRGTSGPVGTDTQYF.

The table lists this clone with a count of one. V and J are TRBV27 and TRBJ2-5; D is ambiguous. Per the germline V gene, CDR1 is MNHEY and CDR2 is SMNVEV (reference sequence). The CDR3 has 13 amino acids. V was cut by 6 bases and J by 0 bases, with 8 bases left in between. The CDR3 protein is CASRLSNQETQYF. The CDR3 DNA reads TGTGCCAGCAGACTATCAAACCAAGAGACCCAGTACTTC.

This sequence joins TRBV10-1 and TRBJ2-3; 9 bases fit TRBD2. The CDR3 is 15 residues long. CDR1 is WNHNN and CDR2 is SYGVQD in the germline V gene (reference sequence). Trimming cost V 0 bases and J 7 bases; bases outside gene matches: 5. The CDR3 here is CASSESSSGVNTQYF. As DNA, the CDR3 is TGCGCCAGCAGTGAGTCGTCTAGCGGGGTAAATACGCAGTATTTT.

The chain employs TRBV10-3 and TRBJ2-7; TRBD2 might be the D (6 bases). Germline V gene lookup returns CDR1 ENHRY and CDR2 SYGVKD. V was trimmed by 5 bases and J by 0 bases, leaving 23 bases between them. The CDR3 runs 18 residues. The CDR3 bases are TGTGCCATCAGTCGCCGAACCTCCGGGGGATACAGCTCCTACGAGCAGTACTTC. Translating it yields CAISRRTSGGYSSYEQYF.

The chain recombines TRBV5-6 with TRBJ1-2; 7 bases line up with TRBD1. Germline lookup yields CDR1 SGHDT and CDR2 YYEEEE. This CDR3 region has 16 residues. J was trimmed by 3 bases and V by 4 bases; bases with no gene match: 12. CDR3 DNA sequence: TGTGCCAGCAGCCGCCGGGGAGGGGGCGAGTACTATGGCTACACCTTC. Protein sequence: CASSRRGGGEYYGYTF.

The CDR3 DNA sequence: TGTGCCAGGAACAGTAGCAATCAGCCCCAGCATTTT. Amino acids: CARNSSNQPQHF. The V gene is TRBV24-1, the J gene TRBJ1-5; D not resolved. The ends were cut back, 11 bases at V and 0 bases at J, with 7 bases in the middle. This CDR3 is 12 amino acids long. Per the germline V gene, CDR1 is KGHDR and CDR2 is SFDVKD.

The chain joins TRBV12-5 to TRBJ2-6; tentatively, D is TRBD1 (6 bases). Trimming cost V 5 bases and J 5 bases, with 25 bases left between them. The CDR3 loop spans 19 amino acids. Germline CDR1 reads LGHNT; CDR2 reads FRNRAP. This CDR3 reads CASGQGRLQGQRRANVLTF. CDR3 in DNA: TGTGCTAGTGGTCAAGGACGTTTGCAGGGACAAAGGCGGGCCAACGTCCTGACTTTC.

J is TRBJ2-6 and V is TRBV19; perhaps TRBD1 as D (6 bases). The length of the CDR3 is 14 residues. V lost 7 bases to trimming and J lost 2 bases, with 9 bases between them. Germline values: CDR1 LNHDA, CDR2 SQIVND (reference sequence). CDR3 DNA sequence: TGTGCCAGTAACAGGGAGCCTGGGGCCAACGTCCTGACTTTC. Translating it yields CASNREPGANVLTF.